The TCR beta chain under discussion was sequenced for a study of T cells in Graves' hyperthyroidism and ophthalmopathy. Comments on this clonotype: Its specificity is unknown.

Study-wide results and limits: Stable hyperthyroidism and ophthalmopathy were separated using 13 V-J signatures.

The CDR3 spans 15 residues. Germline-derived CDR1 and CDR2 are SGHVS and FQNEAQ. V dropped 3 bases and J dropped 2 bases, with 13 bases sitting between them. There were TCR beta CDR3 regions amplified from RNA transcripts. RT-PCR in the first round (using the HTBI primer set) targeted the TCR CDR3. TCRdb reprocessed the multiplex PCR reads with MiXCR, giving one entry per CDR3 protein. Of roughly 290,000 distinct CDR3 sequences in the sample, 10% to 15% were seen once. The TCR sequence derives from a young woman with Graves' hyperthyroidism that later progressed to Graves' ophthalmopathy. The V call is TRBV7-8, the J call TRBJ2-5; TRBD1 is a possible D gene (6 bases). Sequenced sample: blood. The CDR3 sequence is CASSFPPQGQETQYF. The CDR3 coding sequence is TGTGCCAGCAGCTTCCCCCCTCAGGGGCAAGAGACCCAGTACTTC.